This T cell receptor (beta chain) was profiled in a study of early T cells in non-severe SARS-CoV-2 infection. About the study: With bulk RNA from unsorted whole blood as input, sequencing yielded unpaired chains.

The table lists this clonotype with a few counts. TCRdb re-derived calls from the 5' RACE reads in MiXCR, one entry per CDR3 protein. This table holds 100,000 to 130,000 distinct CDR3 sequences, more than 9.5% found once. CDR1 is SGHVS, CDR2 FQNEAQ, per germline. CDR3 size: 17 residues. V shed 2 bases and J shed 0 bases, with 14 bases lying between them. The sequence derives from an adult who was a healthcare worker with PCR-confirmed SARS-CoV-2 infection or an uninfected control (not recorded which). Material for sequencing was whole blood. This rearrangement joins TRBV7-8 to TRBJ2-1, with TRBD2 as a possible D gene (5 bases). CDR3 residues: CASSLYIARGSYNEQFF. Here the CDR3 DNA reads TGTGCCAGCAGCTTATATATCGCTCGGGGCTCCTACAATGAGCAGTTCTTC. Filled out from reference TRBV7-8 and TRBJ2-1, the complete variable domain reads GAGVSQSPRYKVAKRGQDVALRCDPISGHVSLFWYQQALGQGPEFLTYFQNEAQLDKSGLPSDRFFAERPEGSVSTLKIQRTQQEDSAVYLCASSLYIARGSYNEQFFGPGTRLTVL.